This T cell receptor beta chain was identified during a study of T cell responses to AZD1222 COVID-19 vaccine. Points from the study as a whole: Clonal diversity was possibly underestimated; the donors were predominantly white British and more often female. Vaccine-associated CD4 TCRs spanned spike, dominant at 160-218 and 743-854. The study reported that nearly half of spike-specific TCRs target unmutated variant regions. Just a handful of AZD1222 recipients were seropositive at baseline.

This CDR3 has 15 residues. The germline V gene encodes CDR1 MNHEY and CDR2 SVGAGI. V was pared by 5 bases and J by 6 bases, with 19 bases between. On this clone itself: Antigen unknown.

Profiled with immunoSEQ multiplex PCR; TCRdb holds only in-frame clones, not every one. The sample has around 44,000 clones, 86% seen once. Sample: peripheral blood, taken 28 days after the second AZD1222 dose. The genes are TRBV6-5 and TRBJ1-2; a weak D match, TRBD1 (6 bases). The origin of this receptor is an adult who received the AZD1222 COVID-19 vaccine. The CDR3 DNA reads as TGTGCCAGCAGTACACGACAGGCGGTAAAAAATGGCTACACCTTC. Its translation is CASSTRQAVKNGYTF.